This T cell receptor (beta chain) was recovered during a study of OX40 agonist ivuxolimab in advanced cancers. For the study at large: Ivuxolimab, an antibody that agonizes OX40 (CD134), was administered to the patients. Enrolled patients in dose escalation had cancers that were hepatocellular carcinoma, melanoma, renal cell or head and neck cancer.

The CDR3 loop spans 14 amino acids. CDR1 is SGHAT, CDR2 FQDESV, per germline (reference sequence). The V segment lost 5 bases and the J segment 4 bases; nucleotides outside the gene matches: 7. Details on this clone: The antigen is not known.

Whole-study findings and limits: Clones of CD4+ and CD8+ blood T cells grew by week 6 at doses of 0.1 to 3.0 mg/kg. CD8+ T cells were the subset that, on average, had more expanded clones than CD4+.

Measured with immunoSEQ multiplex PCR; TCRdb has only the in-frame clones, and not every one. Among approximately 22,000 clones listed, 80% to 90% were seen once. The sequencing used CD4+ or CD8+ T cells sorted from blood, collected in a trial of the OX40 agonist ivuxolimab. V and J are TRBV11-1 and TRBJ2-7; 8 bases agree with TRBD1. This TCR was recovered from an adult with an advanced solid tumor such as melanoma, head and neck, liver or kidney cancer. The chain's CDR3 is CASSIGTGMYEQYF. DNA for the CDR3: TGTGCCAGCAGCATCGGGACAGGAATGTACGAGCAGTACTTC.